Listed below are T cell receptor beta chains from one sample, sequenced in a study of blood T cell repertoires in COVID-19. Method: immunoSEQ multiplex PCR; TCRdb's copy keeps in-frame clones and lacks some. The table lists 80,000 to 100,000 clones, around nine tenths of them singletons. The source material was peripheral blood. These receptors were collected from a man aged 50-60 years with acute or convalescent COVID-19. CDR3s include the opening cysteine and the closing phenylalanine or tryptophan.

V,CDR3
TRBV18,CASFLSGSNTGELFF
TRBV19,CASSFGAGVKAFF
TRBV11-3,CASSLERTGGSYEQYF
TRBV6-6,CASSYYLTGRGELFF
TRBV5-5,CASSLAGGRAYEQYF
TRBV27,CASTDWGTGELFF
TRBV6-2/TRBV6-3,CASSLLSGRLETQYF
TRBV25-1,CASSDQGFGGYTF
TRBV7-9,CASSFSASGLALNNEQFF
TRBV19,CASSMVRLDGYTF